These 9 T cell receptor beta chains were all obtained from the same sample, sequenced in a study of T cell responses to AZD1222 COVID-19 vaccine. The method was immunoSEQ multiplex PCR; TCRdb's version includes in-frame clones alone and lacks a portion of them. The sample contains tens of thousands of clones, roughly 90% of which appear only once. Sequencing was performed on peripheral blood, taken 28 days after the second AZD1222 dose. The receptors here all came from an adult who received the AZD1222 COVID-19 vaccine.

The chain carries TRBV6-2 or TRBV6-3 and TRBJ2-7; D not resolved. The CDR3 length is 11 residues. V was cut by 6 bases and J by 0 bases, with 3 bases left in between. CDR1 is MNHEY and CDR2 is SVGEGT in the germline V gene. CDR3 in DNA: TGTGCCAGCAGCCCCTCCTACGAGCAGTACTTC. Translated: CASSPSYEQYF.

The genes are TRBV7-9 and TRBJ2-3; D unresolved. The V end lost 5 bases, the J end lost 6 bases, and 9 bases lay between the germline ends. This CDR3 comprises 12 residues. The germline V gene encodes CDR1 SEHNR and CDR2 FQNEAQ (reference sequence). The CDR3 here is CASSAQWDTQYF. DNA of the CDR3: TGTGCCAGCAGCGCTCAGTGGGATACGCAGTATTTT.

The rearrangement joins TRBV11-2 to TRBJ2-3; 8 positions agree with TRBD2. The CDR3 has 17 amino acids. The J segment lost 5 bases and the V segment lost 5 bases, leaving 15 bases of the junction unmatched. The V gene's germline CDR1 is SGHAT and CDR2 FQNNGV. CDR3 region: CASSPRAGAPGEDTQYF. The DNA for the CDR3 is TGTGCCAGCAGCCCCAGAGCGGGAGCCCCCGGAGAAGATACGCAGTATTTT.

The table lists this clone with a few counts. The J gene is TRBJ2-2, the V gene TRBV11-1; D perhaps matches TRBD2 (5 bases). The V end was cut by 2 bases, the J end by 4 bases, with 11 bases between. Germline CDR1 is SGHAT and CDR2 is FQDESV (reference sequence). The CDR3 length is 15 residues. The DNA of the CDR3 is TGTGCCAGCAGCTTACCTGACTACATCACCGGGGAGCTGTTTTTT. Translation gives CASSLPDYITGELFF.

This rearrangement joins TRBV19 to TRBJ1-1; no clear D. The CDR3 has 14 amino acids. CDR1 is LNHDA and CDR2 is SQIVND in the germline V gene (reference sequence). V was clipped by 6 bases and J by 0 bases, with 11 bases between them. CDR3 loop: CASSTGYLNTEAFF. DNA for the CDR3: TGTGCCAGTAGCACGGGTTACTTGAACACTGAAGCTTTCTTT.

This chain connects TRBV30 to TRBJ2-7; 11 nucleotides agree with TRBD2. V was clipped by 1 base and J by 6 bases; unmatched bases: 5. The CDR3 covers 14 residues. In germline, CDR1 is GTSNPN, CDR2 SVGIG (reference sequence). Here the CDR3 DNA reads TGTGCCTGGAGTGGACGACTAGCGGGGCGCGAGCAGTACTTC. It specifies CAWSGRLAGREQYF.

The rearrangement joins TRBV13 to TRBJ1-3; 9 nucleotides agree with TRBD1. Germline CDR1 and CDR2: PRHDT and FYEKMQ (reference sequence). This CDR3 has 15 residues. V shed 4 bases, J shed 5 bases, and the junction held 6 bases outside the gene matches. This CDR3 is CASSYSGQGRNTIYF. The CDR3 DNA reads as TGTGCCAGCAGCTACTCGGGACAGGGAAGAAACACCATATATTTT.

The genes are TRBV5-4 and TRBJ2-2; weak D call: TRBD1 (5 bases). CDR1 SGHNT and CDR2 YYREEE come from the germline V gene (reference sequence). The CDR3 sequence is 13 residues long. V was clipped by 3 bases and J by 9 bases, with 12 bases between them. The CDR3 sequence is CASSSDLGRELFF. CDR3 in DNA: TGTGCCAGCAGCTCCGATCTGGGGCGGGAGCTGTTTTTT.

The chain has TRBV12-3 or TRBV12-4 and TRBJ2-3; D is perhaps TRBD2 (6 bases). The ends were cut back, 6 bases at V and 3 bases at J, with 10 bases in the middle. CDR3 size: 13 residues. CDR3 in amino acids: CASRGLDTDTQYF. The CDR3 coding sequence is TGTGCCAGCAGGGGACTTGATACAGATACGCAGTATTTT.